Presented here are 10 T cell receptor beta chains from one specimen sequenced in a study of regulatory T cells. Primers: 52 TRBV forward and 13 TRBJ reverse. Clones were read by immunoSEQ multiplex PCR, and TCRdb kept only the in-frame ones, dropping some. The sample includes fewer than 13,000 clones, around 82% of them seen just once. The sequencing input was CD8+ T cells sorted from blood. Receptor source: a person aged 18 to 35 with CD3G deficiency.

V and J are TRBV28 and TRBJ2-2; 8 bases line up with TRBD1. CDR3 length equals 13 residues. With 6 bases clipped from V and 7 bases from J, the junction kept 4 bases outside the gene matches. The germline V gene has CDR1 MDHEN and CDR2 SYDVKM. The CDR3 sequence is CASRLQGDGELFF. CDR3 nucleotides: TGTGCCAGCAGGCTACAGGGGGACGGGGAGCTGTTTTTT. The full variable domain, rest sourced from reference TRBV28 and TRBJ2-2, is DVKVTQSSRYLVKRTGEKVFLECVQDMDHENMFWYRQDPGLGLRLIYFSYDVKMKEKGDIPEGYSVSREKKERFSLILESASTNQTSMYLCASRLQGDGELFFGEGSRLTVL.

The chain recombines TRBV7-8 with TRBJ1-1, with D uncertain. Germline V lookup: CDR1 SGHVS, CDR2 FQNEAQ. CDR3 length: 14 amino acids. The ends were cut back, 1 base at V and 1 base at J, with 7 bases in the middle. The CDR3 DNA follows: TGTGCCAGCAGCTTAGGGTACGGGAACACTGAAGCTTTCTTT. It encodes CASSLGYGNTEAFF.

The V and J genes are TRBV7-9 and TRBJ2-1, with TRBD2 matching 13 bases. This CDR3 spans 16 amino acids. Losses at the gene ends were 4 bases for V and 4 bases for J; bases not matched to a gene: 4. Germline CDR1 and CDR2: SEHNR and FQNEAQ (reference sequence). The CDR3 DNA follows: TGTGCCAGCAGCTCCCGGACTAGCGGGAGTTACAATGAGCAGTTCTTC. It encodes CASSSRTSGSYNEQFF. The whole variable domain, remainder taken from reference TRBV7-9 and TRBJ2-1, is DTGVSQNPRHKITKRGQNVTFRCDPISEHNRLYWYRQTLGQGPEFLTYFQNEAQLEKSRLLSDRFSAERPKGSFSTLEIQRTEQGDSAMYLCASSSRTSGSYNEQFFGPGTRLTVL.

V is TRBV6-6 and J is TRBJ2-7; D is unclear. The CDR3 sequence is 13 residues long. Germline CDR1 and CDR2: MNHNY and SVGAGI (reference sequence). V was clipped by 0 bases and J by 6 bases, with 9 bases between them. CDR3 DNA: TGTGCCAGCAGTTACTCTCCCGGGCGCGAGCAGTACTTC. It translates to CASSYSPGREQYF.

The chain joins TRBV28 to TRBJ2-7; 7 bases align to TRBD1. V gave up 4 bases and J gave up 2 bases; unmatched junction bases: 5. The length of the CDR3 is 14 residues. Germline V CDR1 and CDR2: MDHEN, SYDVKM. CDR3 coding DNA: TGTGCCAGCAGTTCCCCGGACAGGACCTACGAGCAGTACTTC. It is translated as CASSSPDRTYEQYF.

The chain recombines TRBV19 with TRBJ2-6; D might be TRBD1 (6 bases). The CDR3 is 16 amino acids. Germline lookup yields CDR1 LNHDA and CDR2 SQIVND (reference sequence). Trimming left V 1 base short and J 3 bases short, with 10 bases between. The CDR3 DNA reads as TGTGCCAGTAGTATAGGCAGGGGTCGTGGGGCCAACGTCCTGACTTTC. Translation gives CASSIGRGRGANVLTF.

The chain is built from TRBV28 and TRBJ1-2; D might be TRBD1 (6 bases). Per germline, CDR1 MDHEN and CDR2 SYDVKM. The ends were cut back, 5 bases at V and 4 bases at J, with 14 bases in the middle. The CDR3 is 14 residues long. The CDR3: CASSPSDRLYGYTF. CDR3 coding DNA: TGTGCCAGCAGTCCATCCGACAGGCTCTATGGCTACACCTTC.

This clone turned up a few times. V gene TRBV6-1 combines with J gene TRBJ1-2; D remains ambiguous. V was shortened by 10 bases and J by 1 base, with 7 bases between the two germline ends. The germline V gene encodes CDR1 MNHNS and CDR2 SASEGT. The CDR3 has 11 residues. The CDR3 is CATLFNYGYTF. CDR3 in DNA: TGTGCCACGCTCTTTAACTATGGCTACACCTTC.

The CDR3, as DNA: TGTGCCAGCAGCCAGGGGGCAGGGCCCCACTACGAGCAGTACTTC. Its translation is CASSQGAGPHYEQYF. The V and J genes are TRBV7-3 and TRBJ2-7; 8 bases align to TRBD1. Losses at the gene ends were 5 bases for V and 3 bases for J; bases not matched to a gene: 9. CDR1 and CDR2 from the germline V gene are SGHTA and FQGTGA. This CDR3 spans 15 amino acids.

A remark on this clone: This same CDR3 is encoded by further DNA sequences in the sample. V and J are TRBV11-2 and TRBJ2-1; D is undetermined. Germline CDR1 is SGHAT and CDR2 is FQNNGV. Trimming cost V 2 bases and J 5 bases, with 4 bases left between them. CDR3 length: 12 amino acids. CDR3 loop: CASSLLNNEQFF. Here the CDR3 DNA reads TGTGCCAGCAGCTTATTAAACAATGAGCAGTTCTTC.